This T cell receptor beta chain was observed in a study of long-term antiretroviral therapy in people with HIV. Study-level background: Earliest sampling preceded the 2015 immediate-ART recommendation by about a decade.

It was version v3.0 of the immunoSEQ assay that was run at survey level. The table came from immunoSEQ multiplex PCR; TCRdb's copy has only in-frame clones and leaves some out. The sample carries 20,000 to 25,000 clones, roughly 76% recorded once. The ends lost 5 bases at V and 5 bases at J; junction bases unmatched: 8. The germline V gene encodes CDR1 SQVTM and CDR2 ANQGSEA. This CDR3 spans 15 amino acids. The sample consisted of unsorted PBMCs, taken around 21 months before starting antiretroviral therapy. The chain employs TRBV29-1 and TRBJ2-7; 14 positions agree with TRBD2. The sequence was obtained from a middle-aged woman with HIV. The CDR3 region is CSVLIGTSGSHEQYF. CDR3 coding DNA: TGCAGCGTTCTTATCGGGACTAGCGGGAGCCACGAGCAGTACTTC.